The 32 T cell receptor beta chains in this list originate from one sample, sequenced in a study of cytomegalovirus exposure and HLA in healthy donors. The PCR used 60 Vbeta and 13 Jbeta primers. Data came from immunoSEQ multiplex PCR; TCRdb stores just in-frame clones and leaves some out. Of under 150,000 clones listed, 82% are singletons. Source material: PBMCs. The receptors here all came from a male donor in good health and CMV-seropositive.

The rearrangement links TRBV7-8 to TRBJ2-7; D possibly corresponds to TRBD1 (6 bases). The CDR3 runs 15 residues. CDR1 SGHVS and CDR2 FQNEAQ come from the germline V gene. Trimming removed 0 bases at V and 0 bases at J, with 9 bases between. The CDR3 sequence is CASSLAARGSYEQYF. As DNA, the CDR3 is TGTGCCAGCAGCTTAGCTGCCAGGGGCTCCTACGAGCAGTACTTC.

The chain has TRBV4-2 and TRBJ2-1; 7 positions agree with TRBD2. The CDR3 spans 14 residues. Germline CDR1 reads LGHNA; CDR2 reads YNFKEQ. With V trimmed by 7 bases and J by 9 bases, 12 bases remained unmatched. DNA of the CDR3: TGTGCCAGCACCCAGGGAGGGACCAACGTTGAGCAGTTCTTC. Translating it yields CASTQGGTNVEQFF.

The chain uses TRBV19 and TRBJ1-5; D might be TRBD1 (6 bases). The V and J ends lost 5 bases and 6 bases respectively, with 11 bases between them. The CDR3 is 13 amino acids. From germline, CDR1 is LNHDA and CDR2 SQIVND (reference sequence). DNA for the CDR3: TGTGCCAGTAGTTCCACAGGGTTTCAGCCCCAGCATTTT. Translating gives CASSSTGFQPQHF. The variable domain in full, completed from reference TRBV19 and TRBJ1-5, reads DGGITQSPKYLFRKEGQNVTLSCEQNLNHDAMYWYRQDPGQGLRLIYYSQIVNDFQKGDIAEGYSVSREKKESFPLTVTSAQKNPTAFYLCASSSTGFQPQHFGDGTRLSIL.

CDR3 sequence (DNA): TGCGCCAGCAGCTTGGAGGGACTAGCGTCCCTTGGATACTACGAGCAGTACTTC. It yields the protein CASSLEGLASLGYYEQYF. V gene TRBV5-1 combines with J gene TRBJ2-5; 10 bases are shared with TRBD2. The last part of the DNA fits TRBJ2-7 better; the J call may be wrong. CDR3 length equals 18 residues. The germline gives CDR1 SGHRS, CDR2 YFSETQ.

As regards this clone: Its ends do not fully match the called genes, so a read error is possible. J is TRBJ1-4 and V is TRBV6-5; no firm D call. The CDR3 runs 13 residues. Germline V gene sequence: CDR1 MNHEY, CDR2 SVGAGI. The CDR3 loop is CAISERDWEKLFF. For the CDR3, the DNA is TGTGCCATCAGTGAACGGGATTGGGAAAAACTGTTTTTT.

A few counts support this clone. The V and J genes are TRBV29-1 and TRBJ1-5, with a tentative D call TRBD1 (6 bases). V lost 6 bases and J lost 3, with 12 bases in between. The CDR3 sequence is 13 residues long. Germline CDR1 SQVTM, CDR2 ANQGSEA. The CDR3 loop reads CSVRDNYNQPQHF. In nucleotides, the CDR3 is TGCAGCGTCCGGGACAATTACAATCAGCCCCAGCATTTT. Full variable domain (rest looked up from reference TRBV29-1 and TRBJ1-5): SAVISQKPSRDICQRGTSLTIQCQVDSQVTMMFWYRQQPGQSLTLIATANQGSEATYESGFVIDKFPISRPNLTFSTLTVSNMSPEDSSIYLCSVRDNYNQPQHFGDGTRLSIL.

V gene TRBV10-3 combines with J gene TRBJ2-7; D is possibly TRBD1 (5 bases). The germline V gene encodes CDR1 ENHRY and CDR2 SYGVKD. The CDR3 loop spans 14 amino acids. The ends were cut back, 2 bases at V and 2 bases at J, with 10 bases in the middle. CDR3 loop: CAISETPTAYEQYF. DNA of the CDR3: TGTGCCATCAGTGAGACACCGACAGCCTACGAGCAGTACTTC.

This sequence joins TRBV11-2 and TRBJ2-2, with D uncertain. The CDR3 length is 16 residues. Per the germline V gene, CDR1 is SGHAT and CDR2 is FQNNGV. V lost 1 base and J lost 4, with 13 bases in between. The CDR3 nucleotides are TGTGCCAGCAGCTTAGTGTCAGCGTGGGTCACCGGGGAGCTGTTTTTT. Protein sequence: CASSLVSAWVTGELFF. The full variable domain, its missing parts supplied by reference TRBV11-2 and TRBJ2-2, is EAGVAQSPRYKIIEKRQSVAFWCNPISGHATLYWYQQILGQGPKLLIQFQNNGVVDDSQLPKDRFSAERLKGVDSTLKIQPAKLEDSAVYLCASSLVSAWVTGELFFGEGSRLTVL.

The chain links TRBV7-9 to TRBJ2-1; 7 nucleotides match TRBD2. The trim removed 5 bases at V and 5 bases at J, leaving 9 bases unmatched. Looked up from germline, CDR1 is SEHNR and CDR2 is FQNEAQ (reference sequence). The CDR3 covers 15 residues. This CDR3 is CASSRGSGIHNEQFF. The CDR3 DNA follows: TGTGCCAGCAGCCGCGGGAGCGGAATTCACAATGAGCAGTTCTTC.

V gene TRBV14 combines with J gene TRBJ2-1; perhaps TRBD2 as D (7 bases). Germline V gene data show CDR1 as SGHDN and CDR2 as FVKESK. The CDR3 contains 15 residues. The V gene lost 3 bases and the J gene lost 9 bases, with 18 bases spanning the gap. The CDR3 spells CASSQPWREGGEQFF. In DNA, the CDR3 is TGTGCCAGCAGCCAGCCGTGGAGGGAGGGGGGTGAGCAGTTCTTC.

The chain employs TRBV15 and TRBJ1-4, with 7 bases fitting TRBD1. The CDR3 extends over 13 amino acids. The trim removed 4 bases at V and 9 bases at J, leaving 5 bases unmatched. Germline CDR1 LNHNV, CDR2 YYDKDF (reference sequence). DNA for the CDR3: TGTGCCACCAGCATAGACAGGGCACAAAAACTGTTTTTT. This encodes CATSIDRAQKLFF.

V usage is TRBV29-1 and J usage is TRBJ2-1, with 12 bases identical to TRBD2. V was pared by 4 bases and J by 2 bases, with 3 bases of the junction left unmatched. The CDR3 is 15 amino acids. Germline CDR1 is SQVTM and CDR2 is ANQGSEA. The DNA for the CDR3 is TGCAGCGTTGTAACTAGCGGGGGGACCTACAATGAGCAGTTCTTC. As protein: CSVVTSGGTYNEQFF.

This clone was seen a handful of times. The V and J genes are TRBV18 and TRBJ1-4; no firm D call. V lost 3 bases to trimming and J lost 0 bases, with 8 bases between them. Looked up from germline, CDR1 is KGHSH and CDR2 is LQKENI. The CDR3 sequence is 15 residues long. The CDR3 sequence is CASSPAGSTNEKLFF. The CDR3, as DNA: TGTGCCAGCTCACCGGCGGGGTCAACTAATGAAAAACTGTTTTTT.

The gene calls are TRBV28 and TRBJ2-5, with a tentative D call TRBD2 (6 bases). Deletions cut 3 bases from V and 5 bases from J, with 16 bases between. The V gene's germline CDR1 is MDHEN and CDR2 SYDVKM. This CDR3 is built from 15 residues. This chain's CDR3 is CASSFPAAAGETQYF. Here the CDR3 DNA reads TGTGCCAGCAGTTTCCCGGCGGCTGCGGGGGAGACCCAGTACTTC.

This clone was recorded only once. CDR3 amino acids: CASSFWGTYEQYF. The CDR3 nucleotides are TGTGCCAGCAGCTTCTGGGGGACTTACGAGCAGTACTTC. The chain joins TRBV7-8 to TRBJ2-5; TRBD2 is a possible D gene (6 bases). The tail of the sequence fits TRBJ2-7 better, so the J call may be wrong. In germline, CDR1 is SGHVS, CDR2 FQNEAQ. The CDR3 loop spans 13 amino acids.

The chain uses TRBV13 and TRBJ2-3, with 12 bases aligning to TRBD2. Germline CDR1 PRHDT, CDR2 FYEKMQ (reference sequence). V dropped 3 bases and J dropped 3; count of bases not matched to a gene: 7. This CDR3 region has 17 residues. CDR3 region: CASSFETSGSMTDTQYF. CDR3 DNA: TGTGCCAGCAGCTTTGAGACTAGCGGGAGCATGACAGATACGCAGTATTTT. The variable domain in full, completed from reference TRBV13 and TRBJ2-3, reads AAGVIQSPRHLIKEKRETATLKCYPIPRHDTVYWYQQGPGQDPQFLISFYEKMQSDKGSIPDRFSAQQFSDYHSELNMSSLELGDSALYFCASSFETSGSMTDTQYFGPGTRLTVL.

V and J are TRBV19 and TRBJ1-1; D may be TRBD1 (6 bases). The CDR3 is made up of 14 amino acids. The germline V gene encodes CDR1 LNHDA and CDR2 SQIVND (reference sequence). With 6 bases removed from V and 3 bases from J, the gap between germline ends came to 14 bases. CDR3 amino acids: CASRRDISDTEAFF. The CDR3 nucleotides are TGTGCCAGTAGGAGGGACATCTCCGACACTGAAGCTTTCTTT.

V and J are TRBV29-1 and TRBJ2-6; no firm D call. The CDR3 totals 17 residues. The V gene's germline CDR1 is SQVTM and CDR2 ANQGSEA. V lost 6 bases and J 0 bases, leaving 18 bases between the germline ends. The CDR3 reads CSVRVSSGGSGANVLTF. The DNA of the CDR3 is TGCAGCGTCCGGGTCAGCAGTGGCGGCTCTGGGGCCAACGTCCTGACTTTC.

The V call is TRBV5-1, the J call TRBJ2-2; TRBD2 is a possible D gene (6 bases). This CDR3 region has 16 residues. V lost 1 base, J lost 3 bases, and 13 bases lay in between. Germline V gene lookup returns CDR1 SGHRS and CDR2 YFSETQ. The CDR3 DNA is TGCGCCAGCAGCTTGCCCGACGGGACTTACACCGGGGAGCTGTTTTTT. Residues: CASSLPDGTYTGELFF.

The V gene is TRBV6-1, the J gene TRBJ1-4; TRBD1 might be the D (5 bases). The V end lost 7 bases, the J end lost 6 bases, and 18 bases lay between the germline ends. Germline-derived CDR1 and CDR2 are MNHNS and SASEGT. This CDR3 contains 15 residues. CDR3 bases: TGTGCCAGCACGGGGGGATGGAGGGGAGATGAAAAACTGTTTTTT. Protein: CASTGGWRGDEKLFF.

The rearrangement uses TRBV10-3 and TRBJ1-4; 9 positions agree with TRBD1. CDR3 length: 16 residues. The germline CDR1 and CDR2 sequences are ENHRY and SYGVKD. The V gene end was trimmed by 3 bases and the J gene end by 6 bases; junction bases not matched to a gene: 8. The CDR3 DNA follows: TGTGCCATCAGTGATACCTGGGACAGGGTAGATGAAAAACTGTTTTTT. It translates to CAISDTWDRVDEKLFF.

This sequence joins TRBV19 and TRBJ2-1; TRBD2 matches at 9 bases. Per germline, CDR1 LNHDA and CDR2 SQIVND (reference sequence). The CDR3 is 14 amino acids. V gave up 3 bases and J gave up 5 bases; unmatched junction bases: 2. CDR3 in amino acids: CASSMGLADNEQFF. Here the CDR3 DNA reads TGTGCCAGTAGTATGGGACTAGCCGACAATGAGCAGTTCTTC.

CDR3: CASSQERGFVGGYTF. CDR3 coding DNA: TGCGCCAGCAGCCAAGAGCGAGGGTTCGTGGGCGGCTACACCTTC. This sequence joins TRBV4-3 and TRBJ1-2; D not resolved. Trimming stripped 0 bases from V and 8 bases from J, with 16 bases between. CDR1 and CDR2 (germline): LGHNA, YSLEER. The CDR3 spans 15 residues.

V and J are TRBV4-3 and TRBJ1-2, with D unresolved. Trimming left V 1 base short and J 1 base short, with 7 bases between. The CDR3 runs to 14 residues. Germline V gene lookup returns CDR1 LGHNA and CDR2 YSLEER. The CDR3, as DNA: TGCGCCAGCAGCCAAGTCGGGGTTAACTATGGCTACACCTTC. Encoded protein: CASSQVGVNYGYTF.

The chain has TRBV27 and TRBJ2-7; TRBD2 matches at 9 bases. The V gene's germline CDR1 is MNHEY and CDR2 SMNVEV (reference sequence). The CDR3 extends over 18 amino acids. The J segment lost 6 bases and the V segment lost 5 bases, leaving 20 bases of the junction unmatched. CDR3 in DNA: TGTGCCAGCAGTCGCGGAGGGAGGGGGGGCGGGAGGGCCGCCGAGCAGTACTTC. It codes for CASSRGGRGGGRAAEQYF.

Remarks on this clone: The junction does not match germline at one end; this may be a read error. The V gene is TRBV7-9, the J gene TRBJ2-7, with TRBD2 matching over 11 bases. CDR3 length: 15 residues. Germline CDR1 reads SEHNR; CDR2 reads FQNEAQ (reference sequence). CDR3 coding DNA: TGTTCCAGCAGCTTAGGACTAGCGGGTATGGTCGAGCAGTACTTC. This sequence encodes CSSSLGLAGMVEQYF.

This chain uses TRBV5-6 with TRBJ2-2, with 7 bases that match TRBD2. After removal of 5 bases from V and 2 bases from J, the junction contained 6 bases not matched to a gene. The CDR3 length is 15 residues. CDR1 is SGHDT and CDR2 is YYEEEE in the germline V gene. This CDR3 reads CASRGGTDNTGELFF. The CDR3 DNA reads as TGTGCCAGCAGGGGGGGGACGGACAACACCGGGGAGCTGTTTTTT. The full variable domain, in which reference TRBV5-6 and TRBJ2-2 provide the parts outside the CDR3, is DAGVTQSPTHLIKTRGQQVTLRCSPKSGHDTVSWYQQALGQGPQFIFQYYEEEERQRGNFPDRFSGHQFPNYSSELNVNALLLGDSALYLCASRGGTDNTGELFFGEGSRLTVL.

V is TRBV6-6 and J is TRBJ1-5; 7 positions match TRBD1. CDR1 is MNHNY and CDR2 is SVGAGI in the germline V gene (reference sequence). J lost 1 base, V lost 6 bases, and 6 bases had no gene match. There are 15 residues in the CDR3. DNA of the CDR3: TGTGCCAGCAGCTCTCCAGGGGGGAGCAATCAGCCCCAGCATTTT. It is translated as CASSSPGGSNQPQHF.

The gene calls are TRBV9 and TRBJ2-7, with 7 positions matching TRBD1. Trimming cost V 2 bases and J 4 bases; bases outside gene matches: 9. CDR1 is SGDLS, CDR2 YYNGEE, per germline. The CDR3 runs to 15 residues. The CDR3 is CASSVSGGSMYEQYF. CDR3 sequence (DNA): TGTGCCAGCAGCGTCTCAGGGGGTTCTATGTACGAGCAGTACTTC.

The genes are TRBV4-3 and TRBJ1-6; no clear D gene. Germline CDR1 is LGHNA and CDR2 is YSLEER. V was cut by 4 bases and J by 9 bases, with 13 bases left in between. The CDR3 length is 14 residues. CDR3 bases: TGCGCCAGCAGCCCTGAAAGCCGGGTTTCACCCCTCCACTTT. Protein product: CASSPESRVSPLHF.

The table lists this clone with a few counts. V and J are TRBV7-2 and TRBJ2-7; D might be TRBD2 (5 bases). The CDR3 covers 15 residues. V shed 5 bases and J shed 3 bases, with 17 bases lying between them. Per germline, CDR1 SGHTA and CDR2 FQGNSA. The CDR3, as DNA: TGTGCCAGCAGCACTAGTCAAAGATCGGACTACGAGCAGTACTTC. Amino acid sequence: CASSTSQRSDYEQYF.

This clone was observed a few times. V and J are TRBV6-1 and TRBJ2-7; 10 nucleotides align to TRBD1. V was clipped by 6 bases and J by 5 bases; unmatched bases: 10. The CDR3 is 15 amino acids. The V gene's germline CDR1 is MNHNS and CDR2 SASEGT. CDR3 nucleotide sequence: TGTGCCAGCAGCTTACTCGACAGGGGGCTTAACGAGCAGTACTTC. Protein sequence: CASSLLDRGLNEQYF.